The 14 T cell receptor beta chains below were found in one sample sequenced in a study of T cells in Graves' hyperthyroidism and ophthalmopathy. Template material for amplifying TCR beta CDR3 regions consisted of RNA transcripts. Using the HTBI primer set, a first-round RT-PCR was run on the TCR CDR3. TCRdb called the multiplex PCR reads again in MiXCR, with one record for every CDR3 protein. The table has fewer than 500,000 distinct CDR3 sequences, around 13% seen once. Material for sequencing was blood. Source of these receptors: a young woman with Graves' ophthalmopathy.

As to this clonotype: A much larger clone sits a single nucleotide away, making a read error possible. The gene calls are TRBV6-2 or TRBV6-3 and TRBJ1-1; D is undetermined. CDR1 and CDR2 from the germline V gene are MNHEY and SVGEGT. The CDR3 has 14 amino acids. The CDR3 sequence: CAGRPYQENTEAFF. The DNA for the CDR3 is TGTGCCGGCAGACCGTACCAGGAGAACACTGAAGCTTTCTTT.

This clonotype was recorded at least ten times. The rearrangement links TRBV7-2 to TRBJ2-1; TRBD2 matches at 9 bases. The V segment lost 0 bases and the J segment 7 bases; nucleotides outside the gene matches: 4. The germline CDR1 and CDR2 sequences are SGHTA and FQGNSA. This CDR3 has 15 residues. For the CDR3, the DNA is TGTGCCAGCAGCTTAGCGGCGGGGGGGCGTAATGAGCAGTTCTTC. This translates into CASSLAAGGRNEQFF.

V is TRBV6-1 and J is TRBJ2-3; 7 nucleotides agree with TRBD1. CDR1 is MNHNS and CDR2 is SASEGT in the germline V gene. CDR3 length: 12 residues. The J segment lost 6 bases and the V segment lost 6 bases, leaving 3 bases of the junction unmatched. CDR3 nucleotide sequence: TGTGCCAGCAGAGACAGGGTGGATACGCAGTATTTT. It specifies CASRDRVDTQYF.

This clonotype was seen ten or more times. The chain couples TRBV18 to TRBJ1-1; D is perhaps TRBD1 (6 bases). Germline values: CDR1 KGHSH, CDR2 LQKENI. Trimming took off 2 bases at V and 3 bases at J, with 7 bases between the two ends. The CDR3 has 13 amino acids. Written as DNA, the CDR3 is TGTGCCAGCTCACCAAGGACAGACACTGAAGCTTTCTTT. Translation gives CASSPRTDTEAFF.

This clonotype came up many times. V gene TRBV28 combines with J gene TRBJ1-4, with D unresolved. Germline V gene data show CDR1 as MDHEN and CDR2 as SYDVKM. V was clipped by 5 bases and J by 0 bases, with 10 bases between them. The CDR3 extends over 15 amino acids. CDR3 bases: TGTGCCAGCAGTCCTGGCTGGGCAACTAATGAAAAACTGTTTTTT. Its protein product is CASSPGWATNEKLFF.

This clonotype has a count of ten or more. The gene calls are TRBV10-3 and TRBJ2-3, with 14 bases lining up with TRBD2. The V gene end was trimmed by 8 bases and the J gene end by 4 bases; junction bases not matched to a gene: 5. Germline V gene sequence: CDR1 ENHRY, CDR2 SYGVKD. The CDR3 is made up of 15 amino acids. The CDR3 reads CAIEGTSGGADTQYF. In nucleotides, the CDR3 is TGTGCCATCGAGGGGACTAGCGGGGGCGCAGATACGCAGTATTTT.

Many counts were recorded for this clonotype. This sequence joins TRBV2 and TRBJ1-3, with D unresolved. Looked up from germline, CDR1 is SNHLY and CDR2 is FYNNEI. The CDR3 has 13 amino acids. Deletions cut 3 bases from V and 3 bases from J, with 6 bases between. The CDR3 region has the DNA TGTGCCAGCAGTGATGAGGTTGGAAACACCATATATTTT. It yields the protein CASSDEVGNTIYF.

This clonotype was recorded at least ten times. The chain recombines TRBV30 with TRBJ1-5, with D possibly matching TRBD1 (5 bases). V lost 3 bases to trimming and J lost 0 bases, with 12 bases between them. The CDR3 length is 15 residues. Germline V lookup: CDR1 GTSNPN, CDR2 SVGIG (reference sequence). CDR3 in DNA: TGTGCCTGGAGCCTCGGGGCTCATAGCAATCAGCCCCAGCATTTT. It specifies CAWSLGAHSNQPQHF.

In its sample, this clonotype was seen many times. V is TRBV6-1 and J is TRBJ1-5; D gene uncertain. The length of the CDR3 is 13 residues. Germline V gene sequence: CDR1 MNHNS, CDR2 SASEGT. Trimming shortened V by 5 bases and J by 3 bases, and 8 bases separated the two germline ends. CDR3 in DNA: TGTGCCAGCAGTTCAGATGACAATCAGCCCCAGCATTTT. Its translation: CASSSDDNQPQHF.

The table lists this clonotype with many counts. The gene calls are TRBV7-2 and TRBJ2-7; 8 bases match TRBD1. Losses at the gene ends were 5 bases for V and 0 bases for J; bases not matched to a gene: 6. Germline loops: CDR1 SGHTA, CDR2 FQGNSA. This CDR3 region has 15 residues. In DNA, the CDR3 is TGTGCCAGCAGCCCTTGGACAGGGTCCTCCTACGAGCAGTACTTC. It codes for CASSPWTGSSYEQYF.

CDR3 amino acids: CASSLTSNNEQFF. The CDR3 DNA is TGTGCCAGCTCCCTGACTAGTAACAATGAGCAGTTCTTC. This chain uses TRBV6-2 or TRBV6-3 with TRBJ2-1, with D perhaps matching TRBD2 (6 bases). Per germline, CDR1 MNHEY and CDR2 SVGEGT. Trimming removed 8 bases from V and 5 bases from J, with 13 bases in between. The CDR3 is 13 residues long.

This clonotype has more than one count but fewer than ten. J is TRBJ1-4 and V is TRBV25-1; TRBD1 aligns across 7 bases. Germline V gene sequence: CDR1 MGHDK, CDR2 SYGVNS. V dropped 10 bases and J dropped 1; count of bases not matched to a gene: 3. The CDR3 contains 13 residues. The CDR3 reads CATRDRTNEKLFF. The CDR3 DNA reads TGTGCCACCCGGGACAGAACTAATGAAAAACTGTTTTTT. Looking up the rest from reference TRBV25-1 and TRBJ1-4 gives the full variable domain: EADIYQTPRYLVIGTGKKITLECSQTMGHDKMYWYQQDPGMELHLIHYSYGVNSTEKGDLSSESTVSRIRTEHFPLTLESARPSHTSQYLCATRDRTNEKLFFGSGTQLSVL.

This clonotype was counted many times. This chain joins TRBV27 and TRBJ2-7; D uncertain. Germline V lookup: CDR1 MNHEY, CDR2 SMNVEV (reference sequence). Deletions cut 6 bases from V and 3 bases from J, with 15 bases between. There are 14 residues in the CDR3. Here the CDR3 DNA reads TGTGCCAGCAGCCAAATGGACGGCCTCTACGAGCAGTACTTC. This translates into CASSQMDGLYEQYF.

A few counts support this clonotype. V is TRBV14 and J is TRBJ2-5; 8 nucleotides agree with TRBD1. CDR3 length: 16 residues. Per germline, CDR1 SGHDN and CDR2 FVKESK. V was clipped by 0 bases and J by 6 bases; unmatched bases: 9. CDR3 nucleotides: TGTGCCAGCAGCCAAGATATAGACAGGGGACATAAGACCCAGTACTTC. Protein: CASSQDIDRGHKTQYF.